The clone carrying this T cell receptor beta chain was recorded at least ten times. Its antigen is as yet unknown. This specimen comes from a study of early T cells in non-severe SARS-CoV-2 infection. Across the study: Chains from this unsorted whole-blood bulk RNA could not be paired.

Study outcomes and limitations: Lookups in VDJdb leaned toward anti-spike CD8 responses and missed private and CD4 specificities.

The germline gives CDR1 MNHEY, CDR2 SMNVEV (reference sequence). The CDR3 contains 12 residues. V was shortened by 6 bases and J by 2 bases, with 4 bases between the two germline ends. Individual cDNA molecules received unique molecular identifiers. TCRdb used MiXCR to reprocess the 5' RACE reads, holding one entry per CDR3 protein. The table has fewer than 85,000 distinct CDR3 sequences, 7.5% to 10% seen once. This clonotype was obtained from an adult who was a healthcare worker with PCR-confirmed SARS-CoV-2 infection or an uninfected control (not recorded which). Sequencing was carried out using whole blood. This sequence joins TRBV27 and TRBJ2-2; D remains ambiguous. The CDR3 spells CASRVNTGELFF. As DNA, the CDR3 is TGTGCCAGCAGGGTCAACACCGGGGAGCTGTTTTTT.